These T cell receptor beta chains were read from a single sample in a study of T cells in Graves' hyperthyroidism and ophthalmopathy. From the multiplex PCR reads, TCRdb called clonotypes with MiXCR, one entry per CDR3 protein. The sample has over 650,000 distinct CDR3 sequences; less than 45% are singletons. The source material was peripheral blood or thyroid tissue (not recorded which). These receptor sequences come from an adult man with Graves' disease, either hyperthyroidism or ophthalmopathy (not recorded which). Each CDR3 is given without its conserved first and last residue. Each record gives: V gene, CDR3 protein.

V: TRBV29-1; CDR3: SVTSGGNYEQY
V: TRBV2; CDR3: ASSEAGLSNQPQH
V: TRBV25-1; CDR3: ASSGGGTGNTEAF
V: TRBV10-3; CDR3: ATRGGPNEKLF
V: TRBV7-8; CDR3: ASSLIRDLSRVYNSPLH
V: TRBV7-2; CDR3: ASSLMGLAGEEY
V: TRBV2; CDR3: ASSLGTGTTQY
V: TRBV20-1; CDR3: SARQGSGGSYNSPLH
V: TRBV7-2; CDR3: ASSWDSRAPGGYT
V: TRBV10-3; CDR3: AIASGSQETQY
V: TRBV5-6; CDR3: ASRGPAYEQY
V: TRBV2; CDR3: ASSEVGPRGGNIGNSPLH
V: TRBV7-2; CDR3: ASSWRENGGYT
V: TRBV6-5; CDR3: ASSYRGQPNSPLH
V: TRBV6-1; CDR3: ASSGHVPANEKLF
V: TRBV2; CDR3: ASSESEMNTEAF
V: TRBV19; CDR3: ASRQGASNQPQH
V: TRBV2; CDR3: ASSGLDRADSPLH
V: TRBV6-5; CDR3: ASSYKGLPAELF
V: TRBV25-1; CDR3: ASLDRAYGQY
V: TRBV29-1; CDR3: SLRQGPNQPQH
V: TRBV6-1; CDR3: ASSEVDYRGVKETQY
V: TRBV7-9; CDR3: ASSSAGLLT
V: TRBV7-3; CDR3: ASSIGQGGGYT
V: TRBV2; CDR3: ASSEAEVGEAS
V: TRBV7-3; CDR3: ASSQDSSRFYEQY
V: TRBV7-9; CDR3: ASSLASLPGSAGKT
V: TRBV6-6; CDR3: ASIIDGKPNQPQH
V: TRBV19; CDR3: ASSIGRGANVLT